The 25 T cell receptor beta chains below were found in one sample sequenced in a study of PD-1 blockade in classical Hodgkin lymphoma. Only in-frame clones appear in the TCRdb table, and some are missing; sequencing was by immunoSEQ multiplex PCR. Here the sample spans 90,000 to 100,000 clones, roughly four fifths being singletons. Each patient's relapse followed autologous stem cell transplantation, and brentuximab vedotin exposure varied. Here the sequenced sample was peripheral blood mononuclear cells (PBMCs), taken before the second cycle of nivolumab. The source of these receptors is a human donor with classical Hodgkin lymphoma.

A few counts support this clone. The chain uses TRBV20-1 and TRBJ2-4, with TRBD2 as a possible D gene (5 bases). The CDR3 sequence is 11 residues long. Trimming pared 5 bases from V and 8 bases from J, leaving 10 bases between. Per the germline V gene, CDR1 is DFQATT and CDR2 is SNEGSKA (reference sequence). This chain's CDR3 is CSAALGDIQYF. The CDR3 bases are TGCAGTGCTGCTTTGGGAGACATTCAGTACTTC.

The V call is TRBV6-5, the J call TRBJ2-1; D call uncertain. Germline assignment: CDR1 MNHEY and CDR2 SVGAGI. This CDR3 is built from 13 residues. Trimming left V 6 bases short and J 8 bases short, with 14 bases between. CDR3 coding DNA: TGTGCCAGCAGCCCCCCCGGGCTTGATGAGCAGTTCTTC. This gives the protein CASSPPGLDEQFF.

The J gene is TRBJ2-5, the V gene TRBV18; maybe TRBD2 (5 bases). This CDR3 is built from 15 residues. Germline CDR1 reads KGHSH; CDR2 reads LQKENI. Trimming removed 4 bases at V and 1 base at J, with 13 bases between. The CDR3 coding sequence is TGTGCCAGCTCACTCGCCCGGGGTACCCAAGAGACCCAGTACTTC. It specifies CASSLARGTQETQYF.

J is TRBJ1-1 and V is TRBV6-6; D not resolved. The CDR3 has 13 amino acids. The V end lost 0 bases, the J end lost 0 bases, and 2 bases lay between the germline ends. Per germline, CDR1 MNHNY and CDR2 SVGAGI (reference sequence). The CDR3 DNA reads TGTGCCAGCAGTTACTCGGTGAACACTGAAGCTTTCTTT. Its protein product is CASSYSVNTEAFF.

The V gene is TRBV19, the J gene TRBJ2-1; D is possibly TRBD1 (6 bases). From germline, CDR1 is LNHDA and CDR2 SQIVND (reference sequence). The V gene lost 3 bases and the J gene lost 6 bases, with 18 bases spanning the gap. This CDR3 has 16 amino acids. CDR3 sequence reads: CASSIFTGQWANEQFF. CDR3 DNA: TGTGCCAGTAGTATCTTTACAGGGCAGTGGGCCAATGAGCAGTTCTTC. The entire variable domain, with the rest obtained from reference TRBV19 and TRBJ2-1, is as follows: DGGITQSPKYLFRKEGQNVTLSCEQNLNHDAMYWYRQDPGQGLRLIYYSQIVNDFQKGDIAEGYSVSREKKESFPLTVTSAQKNPTAFYLCASSIFTGQWANEQFFGPGTRLTVL.

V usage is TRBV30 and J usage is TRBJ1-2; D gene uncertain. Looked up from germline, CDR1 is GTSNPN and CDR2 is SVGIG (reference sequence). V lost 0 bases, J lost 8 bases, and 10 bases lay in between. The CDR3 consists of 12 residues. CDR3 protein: CAWSVGGPGYTF. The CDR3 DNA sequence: TGTGCCTGGAGTGTGGGTGGCCCCGGCTACACCTTC.

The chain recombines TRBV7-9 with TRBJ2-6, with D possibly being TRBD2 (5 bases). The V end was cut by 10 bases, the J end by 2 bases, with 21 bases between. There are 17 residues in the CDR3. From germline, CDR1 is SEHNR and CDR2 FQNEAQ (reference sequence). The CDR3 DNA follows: TGTGCCATCACAAGCGAGGGCTCACCCACTGGGGCCAACGTCCTGACTTTC. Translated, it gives CAITSEGSPTGANVLTF.

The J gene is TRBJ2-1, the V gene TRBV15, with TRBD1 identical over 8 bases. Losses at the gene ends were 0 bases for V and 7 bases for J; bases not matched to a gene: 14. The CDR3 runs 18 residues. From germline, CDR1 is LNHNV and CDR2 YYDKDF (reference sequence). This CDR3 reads CATSRDWATGELWNEQFF. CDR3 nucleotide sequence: TGTGCCACCAGCAGAGATTGGGCGACAGGGGAGCTTTGGAATGAGCAGTTCTTC.

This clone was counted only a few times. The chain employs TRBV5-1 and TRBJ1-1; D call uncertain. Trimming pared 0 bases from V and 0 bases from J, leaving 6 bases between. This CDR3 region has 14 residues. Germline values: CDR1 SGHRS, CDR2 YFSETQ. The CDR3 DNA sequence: TGCGCCAGCAGCTTGGGAGGGATGAACACTGAAGCTTTCTTT. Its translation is CASSLGGMNTEAFF.

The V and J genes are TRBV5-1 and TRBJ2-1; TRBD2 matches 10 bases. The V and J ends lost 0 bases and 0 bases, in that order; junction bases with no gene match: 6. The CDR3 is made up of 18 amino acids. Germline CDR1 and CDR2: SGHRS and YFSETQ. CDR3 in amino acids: CASSLAPAGGPSYNEQFF. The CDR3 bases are TGCGCCAGCAGCTTGGCCCCAGCGGGAGGGCCCTCCTACAATGAGCAGTTCTTC.

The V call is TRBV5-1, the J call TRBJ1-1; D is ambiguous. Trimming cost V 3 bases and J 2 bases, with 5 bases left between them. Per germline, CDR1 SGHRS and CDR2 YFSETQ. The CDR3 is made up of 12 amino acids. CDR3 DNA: TGCGCCAGCAGCTCTCCTAACACTGAAGCTTTCTTT. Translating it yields CASSSPNTEAFF.

CDR3 nucleotides: TGTGCCAGCAGCTTATTTGGAGAGCAGTTCTTC. Translating gives CASSLFGEQFF. The genes are TRBV13 and TRBJ2-1; D is ambiguous. This CDR3 has 11 amino acids. V lost 2 bases, J lost 10 bases, and 6 bases lay in between. Germline V gene data show CDR1 as PRHDT and CDR2 as FYEKMQ (reference sequence).

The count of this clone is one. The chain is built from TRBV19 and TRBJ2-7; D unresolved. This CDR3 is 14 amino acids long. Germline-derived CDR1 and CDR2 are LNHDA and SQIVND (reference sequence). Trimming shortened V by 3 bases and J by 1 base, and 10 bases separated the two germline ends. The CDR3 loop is CASSMAQNSYEQYF. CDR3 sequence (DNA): TGTGCCAGTAGTATGGCGCAGAATTCCTACGAGCAGTACTTC.

The CDR3: CASSKAGGPNTGELFF. The CDR3 DNA sequence: TGTGCCAGCAGTAAAGCGGGAGGGCCCAACACCGGGGAGCTGTTTTTT. The V gene is TRBV11-2, the J gene TRBJ2-2, with TRBD2 matching 10 bases. V shed 6 bases, J shed 2 bases, and the junction held 6 bases outside the gene matches. Germline CDR1 SGHAT, CDR2 FQNNGV. The CDR3 loop spans 16 amino acids. The full variable domain, with the rest looked up from reference TRBV11-2 and TRBJ2-2, is EAGVAQSPRYKIIEKRQSVAFWCNPISGHATLYWYQQILGQGPKLLIQFQNNGVVDDSQLPKDRFSAERLKGVDSTLKIQPAKLEDSAVYLCASSKAGGPNTGELFFGEGSRLTVL.

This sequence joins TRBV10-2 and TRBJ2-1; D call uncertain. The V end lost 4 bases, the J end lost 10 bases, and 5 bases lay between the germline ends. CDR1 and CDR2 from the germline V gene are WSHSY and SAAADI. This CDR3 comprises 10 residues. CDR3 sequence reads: CASSGLEQFF. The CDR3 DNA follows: TGCGCCAGCAGTGGACTGGAGCAGTTCTTC.

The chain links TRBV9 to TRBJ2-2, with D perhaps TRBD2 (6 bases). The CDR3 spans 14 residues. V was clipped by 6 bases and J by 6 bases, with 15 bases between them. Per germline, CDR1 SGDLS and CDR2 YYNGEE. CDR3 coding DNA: TGTGCCAGCACCAGCCCCCGCGGGGCCGGGGAGCTGTTTTTT. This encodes CASTSPRGAGELFF.

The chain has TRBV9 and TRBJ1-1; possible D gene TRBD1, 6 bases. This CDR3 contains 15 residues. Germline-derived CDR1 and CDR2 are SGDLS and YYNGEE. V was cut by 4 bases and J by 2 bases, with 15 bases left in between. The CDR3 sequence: CASSPEGRGNTEAFF. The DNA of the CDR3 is TGTGCCAGCAGCCCCGAGGGCAGGGGAAACACTGAAGCTTTCTTT.

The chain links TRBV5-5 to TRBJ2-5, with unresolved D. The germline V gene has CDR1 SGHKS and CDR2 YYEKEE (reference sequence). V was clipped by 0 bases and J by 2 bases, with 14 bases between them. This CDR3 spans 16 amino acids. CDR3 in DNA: TGTGCCAGCAGCTTGGACATCAGACGGGTACAAGAGACCCAGTACTTC. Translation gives CASSLDIRRVQETQYF.

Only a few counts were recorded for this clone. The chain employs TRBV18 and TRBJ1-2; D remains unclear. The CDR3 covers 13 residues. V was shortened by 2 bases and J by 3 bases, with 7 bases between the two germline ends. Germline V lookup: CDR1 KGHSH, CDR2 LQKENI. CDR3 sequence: CASSPGRDYGYTF. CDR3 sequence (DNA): TGTGCCAGCTCACCAGGCCGTGACTATGGCTACACCTTC.

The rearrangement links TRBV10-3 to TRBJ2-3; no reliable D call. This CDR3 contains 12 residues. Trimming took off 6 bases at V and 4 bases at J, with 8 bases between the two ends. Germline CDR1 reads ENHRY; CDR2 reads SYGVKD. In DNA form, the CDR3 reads TGTGCCATCAGAGAAAACGCAGATACGCAGTATTTT. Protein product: CAIRENADTQYF.

Written as DNA, the CDR3 is TGTGCCAGTACCGGGACAGGGAGGGTTGATGAAAAACTGTTTTTT. Translated, it gives CASTGTGRVDEKLFF. The V gene is TRBV19, the J gene TRBJ1-4, with 9 bases that match TRBD1. Germline V lookup: CDR1 LNHDA, CDR2 SQIVND (reference sequence). J was trimmed by 6 bases and V by 7 bases; bases with no gene match: 9. This CDR3 region has 15 residues.

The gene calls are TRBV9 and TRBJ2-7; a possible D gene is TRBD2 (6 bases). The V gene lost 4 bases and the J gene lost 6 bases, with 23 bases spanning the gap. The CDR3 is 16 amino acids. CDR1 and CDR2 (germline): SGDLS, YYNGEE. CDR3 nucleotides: TGTGCCAGCAGCCCCCGAGCCGGGACTCCTTCTGCCGAGCAGTACTTC. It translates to CASSPRAGTPSAEQYF.

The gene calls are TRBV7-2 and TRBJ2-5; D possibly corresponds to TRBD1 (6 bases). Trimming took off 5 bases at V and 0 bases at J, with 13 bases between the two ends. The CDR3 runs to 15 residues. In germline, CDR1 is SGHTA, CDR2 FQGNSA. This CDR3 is CASSRMGADQETQYF. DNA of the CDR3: TGTGCCAGCAGCCGAATGGGGGCAGACCAAGAGACCCAGTACTTC. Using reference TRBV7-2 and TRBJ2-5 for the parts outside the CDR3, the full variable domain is GAGVSQSPSNKVTEKGKDVELRCDPISGHTALYWYRQSLGQGLEFLIYFQGNSAPDKSGLPSDRFSAERTGGSVSTLTIQRTQQEDSAVYLCASSRMGADQETQYFGPGTRLLVL.

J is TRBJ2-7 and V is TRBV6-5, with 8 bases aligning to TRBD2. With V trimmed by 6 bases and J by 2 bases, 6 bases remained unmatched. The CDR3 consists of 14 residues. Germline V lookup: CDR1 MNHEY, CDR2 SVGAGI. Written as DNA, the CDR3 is TGTGCCAGCAGGCCACTAGCGGCTCCCTACGAGCAGTACTTC. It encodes CASRPLAAPYEQYF.

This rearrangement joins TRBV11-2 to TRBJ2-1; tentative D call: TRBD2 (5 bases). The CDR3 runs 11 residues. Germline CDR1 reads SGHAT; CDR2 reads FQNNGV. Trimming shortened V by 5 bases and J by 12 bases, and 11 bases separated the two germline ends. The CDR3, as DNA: TGTGCCAGCAGCCCCGGACTCCCGCAGTTCTTC. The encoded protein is CASSPGLPQFF.